This TCR beta chain was recovered during a study of OX40 agonist ivuxolimab in advanced cancers. Study-wide background: Intravenous ivuxolimab was administered to patients every 2 weeks at 0.01 to 10 mg/kg. A partial response was reached by three patients: one with hepatocellular carcinoma and two with cutaneous melanoma. Among those enrolled, mean age was roughly 55 years (range roughly 20 to 85) and roughly 84% were male.

Sequenced by immunoSEQ multiplex PCR; TCRdb stores in-frame clones only, minus some. The table has 9,500 to 12,000 clones, 75% to 85% seen once; the top ten hold about a fifth. The study sampled blood at baseline, cycle 4 day 1, and cycle 7 day 1. V was trimmed by 2 bases and J by 10 bases, leaving 6 bases between them. The germline CDR1 and CDR2 sequences are MDHEN and SYDVKM. There are 12 residues in the CDR3. This clone came up once. This TCR came from an adult with an advanced solid tumor such as melanoma, head and neck, liver or kidney cancer. The source was CD4+ or CD8+ T cells sorted from blood, collected in a trial of the OX40 agonist ivuxolimab. This chain connects TRBV28 to TRBJ1-6; D ambiguous. The CDR3 region is CASSLKESPLHF. As DNA, the CDR3 is TGTGCCAGCAGTTTAAAAGAATCACCCCTCCACTTT.